Following are 25 T cell receptor beta chains from one sample sequenced in a study of Graves' ophthalmopathy and Graves' hyperthyroidism. The authors amplified TCR beta CDR3 regions, and they did so from RNA transcripts for repertoire sequencing. Second-round multiplex PCR followed a first-round RT-PCR using HTBI primers. TCRdb reprocessed the multiplex PCR reads with MiXCR, giving one entry per CDR3 protein. The sample includes hundreds of thousands of distinct CDR3 sequences, about 24% of them seen just once. Sequencing input: peripheral blood. These receptors all stem from a woman aged 18-35 years with stable Graves' hyperthyroidism. Some clones in this sample may be carry-over from other donors' samples.

In its sample, this clonotype was seen a few times. The V and J genes are TRBV5-6 and TRBJ1-2; weak D call: TRBD1 (6 bases). Germline V gene lookup returns CDR1 SGHDT and CDR2 YYEEEE. The CDR3 has 15 amino acids. V lost 4 bases, J lost 0 bases, and 13 bases lay in between. The chain's CDR3 is CASSLKTGANYGYTF. Here the CDR3 DNA reads TGTGCCAGCAGCCTAAAGACAGGAGCTAACTATGGCTACACCTTC.

Many counts were recorded for this clonotype. A read error may be the cause here, since a much bigger clone is one base away. The chain is built from TRBV15 and TRBJ2-5; D may be TRBD1 or TRBD2 (6 bases each). Germline-derived CDR1 and CDR2 are LNHNV and YYDKDF (reference sequence). The CDR3 consists of 13 residues. As DNA, the CDR3 is TGTGCCACCGGCAGAGAGGGGGGAGAGACCCAGTACTTC. Translating it yields CATGREGGETQYF.

In its sample, this clonotype was seen many times. V usage is TRBV20-1 and J usage is TRBJ2-7, with 9 bases lining up with TRBD1. With V trimmed by 5 bases and J by 5 bases, 10 bases remained unmatched. The CDR3 extends over 14 amino acids. The germline V gene encodes CDR1 DFQATT and CDR2 SNEGSKA (reference sequence). CDR3 residues: CSAPKQGARNEQYF. The CDR3 bases are TGCAGTGCTCCGAAACAGGGGGCGAGGAACGAGCAGTACTTC.

In this sample, this clonotype turned up many times. The genes are TRBV2 and TRBJ1-1, with D tentatively TRBD1 (5 bases). CDR3 length: 13 residues. The germline V gene encodes CDR1 SNHLY and CDR2 FYNNEI. Trimming removed 6 bases at V and 1 base at J, with 9 bases between. CDR3 sequence: CASSQRGNTEAFF. In DNA, the CDR3 is TGTGCCAGCAGCCAAAGGGGGAACACTGAAGCTTTCTTT.

The chain couples TRBV2 to TRBJ2-2; 8 bases are a match to TRBD1. Germline V gene lookup returns CDR1 SNHLY and CDR2 FYNNEI. CDR3 length: 15 residues. J was trimmed by 6 bases and V by 6 bases; bases with no gene match: 9. CDR3 sequence reads: CASRAQGVRAGELFF. The CDR3 region has the DNA TGTGCCAGCAGAGCACAGGGGGTCCGGGCCGGGGAGCTGTTTTTT.

This clonotype has just a few counts. The chain joins TRBV28 to TRBJ1-1; 7 bases line up with TRBD1. The CDR3 runs 14 residues. Looked up from germline, CDR1 is MDHEN and CDR2 is SYDVKM. V was pared by 5 bases and J by 5 bases, with 8 bases of the junction left unmatched. The CDR3 nucleotides are TGTGCCAGCAGTCGCCTACAGGGGAGAACTGAAGCTTTCTTT. It is translated as CASSRLQGRTEAFF.

This clonotype was seen many times. CDR3 loop: CASGSSSGNTIYF. CDR3 bases: TGTGCTAGTGGTTCCAGCTCTGGAAACACCATATATTTT. The chain has TRBV12-5 and TRBJ1-3, with D uncertain. Between the trimmed V and J ends, which lost 4 bases and 0 bases, there was a span of 4 bases. The germline gives CDR1 LGHNT, CDR2 FRNRAP. This CDR3 is 13 amino acids long.

This clonotype was seen ten or more times. The V gene is TRBV4-1, the J gene TRBJ1-2, with D hard to call. The V gene lost 1 base and the J gene lost 1 base, with 16 bases spanning the gap. Germline V gene data show CDR1 as MGHRA and CDR2 as YSYEKL. The CDR3 contains 17 residues. CDR3 bases: TGCGCCAGCAGCCAAGCCGCAAGGCCGGAGCATAACTATGGCTACACCTTC. The encoded protein is CASSQAARPEHNYGYTF.

This clonotype was counted many times. The gene calls are TRBV6-5 and TRBJ1-4; D not resolved. CDR3 length: 15 amino acids. With 2 bases removed from V and 4 bases from J, the gap between germline ends came to 11 bases. Germline loops: CDR1 MNHEY, CDR2 SVGAGI. The CDR3 coding sequence is TGTGCCAGCAGTTACGAGGCAGACCTTAATGAAAAACTGTTTTTT. Its translation is CASSYEADLNEKLFF.

This clonotype appeared many times. The chain recombines TRBV5-6 with TRBJ2-5, with D perhaps TRBD2 (6 bases). Germline assignment: CDR1 SGHDT and CDR2 YYEEEE. V was cut by 5 bases and J by 6 bases, with 17 bases left in between. The CDR3 runs to 14 residues. The CDR3 sequence is CASSFEGTPQTQYF. CDR3 coding DNA: TGTGCCAGCAGTTTTGAGGGGACTCCACAGACCCAGTACTTC.

The chain uses TRBV5-6 and TRBJ1-1; D not resolved. Germline loops: CDR1 SGHDT, CDR2 YYEEEE. V lost 1 base and J 0 bases, leaving 13 bases between the germline ends. The CDR3 loop spans 16 amino acids. In DNA, the CDR3 is TGTGCCAGCAGCTTGTCTCTTGGACGGCTGAACACTGAAGCTTTCTTT. Its protein is CASSLSLGRLNTEAFF. Supplemented by reference TRBV5-6 and TRBJ1-1, the full variable domain reads DAGVTQSPTHLIKTRGQQVTLRCSPKSGHDTVSWYQQALGQGPQFIFQYYEEEERQRGNFPDRFSGHQFPNYSSELNVNALLLGDSALYLCASSLSLGRLNTEAFFGQGTRLTVV.

This clonotype was found many times. The rearrangement joins TRBV20-1 to TRBJ2-7, with TRBD2 matching 14 bases. Germline V gene lookup returns CDR1 DFQATT and CDR2 SNEGSKA (reference sequence). The CDR3 totals 15 residues. J gave up 7 bases and V 4 bases, and 9 bases lay outside the gene matches. Written as DNA, the CDR3 is TGCAGTGCTACTCAGACTAGCGGGAGGGCCGGGGAGCAGTACTTC. This encodes CSATQTSGRAGEQYF.

In its sample, this clonotype was seen many times. The chain employs TRBV2 and TRBJ2-5, with D unresolved. The CDR3 contains 14 residues. Trimming pared 3 bases from V and 1 base from J, leaving 9 bases between. The V gene's germline CDR1 is SNHLY and CDR2 FYNNEI. The CDR3 sequence: CASSDGHPQETQYF. In nucleotides, the CDR3 is TGTGCCAGCAGTGATGGGCACCCCCAAGAGACCCAGTACTTC.

The table lists this clonotype with many counts. The V and J genes are TRBV12-3 or TRBV12-4 and TRBJ1-2, with 8 bases fitting TRBD1. Unmatched junction bases numbered 5, after V lost 2 bases and J lost 0 bases. The CDR3 length is 16 residues. CDR3 in DNA: TGTGCCAGCAGTTTATCAGGGGGCAATTCTAACTATGGCTACACCTTC. Its translation: CASSLSGGNSNYGYTF.

Ten or more counts support this clonotype. V is TRBV27 and J is TRBJ1-1; TRBD1 might be the D (5 bases). V was cut by 0 bases and J by 0 bases, with 20 bases left in between. CDR3 size: 19 residues. The germline CDR1 and CDR2 sequences are MNHEY and SMNVEV (reference sequence). The CDR3 DNA follows: TGTGCCAGCAGTTTATCGACGGGGCAGTTAATTCCCATGAACACTGAAGCTTTCTTT. Protein sequence: CASSLSTGQLIPMNTEAFF.

The CDR3 sequence: CASQGVRGGGYTF. DNA of the CDR3: TGTGCCAGCCAGGGGGTCCGCGGGGGAGGCTACACCTTC. This chain uses TRBV6-1 with TRBJ1-2; 7 bases map to TRBD1. The CDR3 length is 13 residues. Germline-derived CDR1 and CDR2 are MNHNS and SASEGT. The ends lost 8 bases at V and 8 bases at J; junction bases unmatched: 11.

The genes are TRBV12-3 or TRBV12-4 and TRBJ1-1; D gene ambiguous. Trimming shortened V by 3 bases and J by 7 bases, and 9 bases separated the two germline ends. The CDR3 extends over 12 amino acids. CDR3 region: CASSFIGFEAFF. The CDR3 nucleotides are TGTGCCAGCAGTTTTATAGGGTTTGAAGCTTTCTTT.

This clonotype appeared many times. The J gene is TRBJ1-6, the V gene TRBV28; 7 bases line up with TRBD1. This CDR3 contains 15 residues. V lost 2 bases, J lost 7 bases, and 5 bases stayed unmatched. The germline gives CDR1 MDHEN, CDR2 SYDVKM. The CDR3 DNA follows: TGTGCCAGCAGTTTACTACAGGGGAGGAATTCACCCCTCCACTTT. This translates into CASSLLQGRNSPLHF.

The chain uses TRBV19 and TRBJ1-5, with a tentative D call TRBD1 (5 bases). The CDR3 contains 15 residues. Germline V CDR1 and CDR2: LNHDA, SQIVND (reference sequence). V was trimmed by 2 bases and J by 2 bases, leaving 10 bases between them. The CDR3 region is CASSISRAGNQPQHF. CDR3 nucleotide sequence: TGTGCCAGTAGTATAAGCAGGGCGGGCAATCAGCCCCAGCATTTT.

This chain uses TRBV7-2 with TRBJ2-5; D call uncertain. The germline V gene has CDR1 SGHTA and CDR2 FQGNSA. The CDR3 consists of 14 residues. Trimming removed 1 base from V and 7 bases from J, with 13 bases in between. The CDR3 region is CASSLEIAPGTQYF. In nucleotides, the CDR3 is TGTGCCAGCAGCTTAGAGATAGCCCCGGGGACCCAGTACTTC. The full variable domain, completed using reference TRBV7-2 and TRBJ2-5, is GAGVSQSPSNKVTEKGKDVELRCDPISGHTALYWYRQSLGQGLEFLIYFQGNSAPDKSGLPSDRFSAERTGGSVSTLTIQRTQQEDSAVYLCASSLEIAPGTQYFGPGTRLLVL.

This clonotype occurred many times. Germline and junction disagree at one end, which may indicate a read error. The genes are TRBV11-2 and TRBJ2-4; 9 bases match TRBD1. Germline CDR1 and CDR2: SGHAT and FQNNGV. The CDR3 extends over 17 amino acids. The CDR3 DNA follows: TGTGCCAGCAGTTCCGGGACAGGGTTAATGGGCAAAAACATTAAGTACTTC. This gives the protein CASSSGTGLMGKNIKYF. Filled out from reference TRBV11-2 and TRBJ2-4, the complete variable domain reads EAGVAQSPRYKIIEKRQSVAFWCNPISGHATLYWYQQILGQGPKLLIQFQNNGVVDDSQLPKDRFSAERLKGVDSTLKIQPAKLEDSAVYLCASSSGTGLMGKNIKYFGAGTRLSVL.

With respect to this clonotype: This may be a read error, as it is one base from a much larger clone. The conserved phenylalanine or tryptophan is not found at the CDR3 terminus, so this likely reflects a read error. V usage is TRBV28 and J usage is TRBJ1-2; TRBD1 might be the D (5 bases). The V end was cut by 6 bases, the J end by 8 bases, with 13 bases between. The length of the CDR3 is 12 residues. Germline V CDR1 and CDR2: MDHEN, SYDVKM. CDR3 protein: CASRTQGLGYTI. The CDR3 DNA reads as TGTGCCAGCAGGACGCAGGGCCTAGGCTACACCATC.

This clonotype was counted once. This rearrangement joins TRBV15 to TRBJ2-7; D is unresolved. V was clipped by 1 base and J by 3 bases, with 10 bases between them. The CDR3 is made up of 14 amino acids. Germline V gene data show CDR1 as LNHNV and CDR2 as YYDKDF (reference sequence). DNA for the CDR3: TGTGCCACCAGCAGAGGCCTAGTAAACTACGAGCAGTACTTC. Its protein is CATSRGLVNYEQYF.

This clonotype has at least ten counts. V and J are TRBV29-1 and TRBJ1-2, with unresolved D. The CDR3 is 12 residues long. V was clipped by 5 bases and J by 2 bases, with 9 bases between them. The germline gives CDR1 SQVTM, CDR2 ANQGSEA. CDR3 in DNA: TGCAGCGTTCGGGATGTAAACTATGGCTACACCTTC. Translation gives CSVRDVNYGYTF.

At least ten counts were recorded for this clonotype. The chain uses TRBV6-5 and TRBJ1-1; 7 nucleotides agree with TRBD1. The CDR3 consists of 14 residues. V shed 4 bases and J 1 base; nucleotides not matched to a gene: 3. CDR1 and CDR2 (germline): MNHEY, SVGAGI. The CDR3 coding sequence is TGTGCCAGCAGTTTACAGGGGCAGAACACTGAAGCTTTCTTT. Translated, it gives CASSLQGQNTEAFF.